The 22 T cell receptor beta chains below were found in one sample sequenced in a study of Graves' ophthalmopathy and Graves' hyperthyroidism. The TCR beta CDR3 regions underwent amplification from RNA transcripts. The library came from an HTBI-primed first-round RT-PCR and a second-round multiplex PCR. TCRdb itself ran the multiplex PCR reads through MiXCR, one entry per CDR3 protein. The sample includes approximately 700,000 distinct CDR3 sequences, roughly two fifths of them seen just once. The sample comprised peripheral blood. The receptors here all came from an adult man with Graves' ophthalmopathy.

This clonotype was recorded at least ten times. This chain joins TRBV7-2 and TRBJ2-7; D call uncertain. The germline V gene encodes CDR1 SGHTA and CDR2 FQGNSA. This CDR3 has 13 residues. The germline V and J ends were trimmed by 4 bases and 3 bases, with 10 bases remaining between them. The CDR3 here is CASSSNEIYEQYF. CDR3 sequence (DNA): TGTGCCAGCAGCTCTAACGAGATCTACGAGCAGTACTTC.

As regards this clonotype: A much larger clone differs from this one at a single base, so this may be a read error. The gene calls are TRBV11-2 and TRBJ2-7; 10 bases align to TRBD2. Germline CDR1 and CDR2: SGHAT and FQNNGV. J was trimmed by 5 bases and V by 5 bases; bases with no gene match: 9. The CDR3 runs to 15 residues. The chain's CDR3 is CASSTSSGGLHEQYF. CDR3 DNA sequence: TGTGCCAGCAGCACATCTAGCGGGGGACTCCACGAGCAGTACTTC.

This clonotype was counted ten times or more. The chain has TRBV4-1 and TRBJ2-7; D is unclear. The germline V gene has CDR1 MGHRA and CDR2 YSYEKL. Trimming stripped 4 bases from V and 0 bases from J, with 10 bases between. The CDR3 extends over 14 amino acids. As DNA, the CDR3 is TGCGCCAGCAGCCCCGAGGAGACCTCCTACGAGCAGTACTTC. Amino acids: CASSPEETSYEQYF.

The CDR3 sequence: CASRADGGSGNTIYF. CDR3 nucleotide sequence: TGTGCCAGTAGGGCAGACGGCGGCTCTGGAAACACCATATATTTT. This sequence joins TRBV19 and TRBJ1-3; D not certain. The V end was cut by 6 bases, the J end by 0 bases, with 12 bases between. The CDR3 totals 15 residues. The V gene's germline CDR1 is LNHDA and CDR2 SQIVND (reference sequence).

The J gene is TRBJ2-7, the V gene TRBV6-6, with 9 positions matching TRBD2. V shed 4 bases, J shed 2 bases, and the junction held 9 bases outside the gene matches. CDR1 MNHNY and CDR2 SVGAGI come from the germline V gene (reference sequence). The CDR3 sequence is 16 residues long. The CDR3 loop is CASSSQLAGRTYEQYF. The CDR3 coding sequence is TGTGCCAGCAGTTCCCAACTAGCGGGTCGCACCTACGAGCAGTACTTC.

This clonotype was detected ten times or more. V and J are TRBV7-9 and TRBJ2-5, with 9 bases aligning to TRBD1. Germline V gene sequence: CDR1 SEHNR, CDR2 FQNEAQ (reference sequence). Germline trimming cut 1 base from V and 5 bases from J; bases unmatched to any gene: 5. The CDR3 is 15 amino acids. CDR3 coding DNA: TGTGCCAGCAGCTTAGGGACAGGGGCGGAGGAGACCCAGTACTTC. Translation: CASSLGTGAEETQYF.

Here the CDR3 reads CASSFRTGGRSGNTIYF. In DNA, the CDR3 is TGTGCCAGCAGCTTCAGGACAGGGGGCAGATCTGGAAACACCATATATTTT. The gene calls are TRBV9 and TRBJ1-3; 11 bases align to TRBD1. The CDR3 loop spans 17 amino acids. With V trimmed by 4 bases and J by 1 base, 7 bases remained unmatched. CDR1 and CDR2 (germline): SGDLS, YYNGEE.

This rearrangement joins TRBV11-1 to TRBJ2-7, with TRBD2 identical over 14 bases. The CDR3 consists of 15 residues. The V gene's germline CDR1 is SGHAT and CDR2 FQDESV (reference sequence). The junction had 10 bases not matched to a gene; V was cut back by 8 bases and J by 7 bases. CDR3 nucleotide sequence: TGTGCCAGCTCACCACTCGGACTAGCGGGAGGAGAGCAGTACTTC. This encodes CASSPLGLAGGEQYF.

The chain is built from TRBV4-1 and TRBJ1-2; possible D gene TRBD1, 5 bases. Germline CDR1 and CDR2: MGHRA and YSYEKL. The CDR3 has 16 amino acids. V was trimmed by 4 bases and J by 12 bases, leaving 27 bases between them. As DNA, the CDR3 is TGCGCCAGCAGCCCCTACAACCTAGAGGGGTGGTGGGGCCACACCTTC. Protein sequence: CASSPYNLEGWWGHTF.

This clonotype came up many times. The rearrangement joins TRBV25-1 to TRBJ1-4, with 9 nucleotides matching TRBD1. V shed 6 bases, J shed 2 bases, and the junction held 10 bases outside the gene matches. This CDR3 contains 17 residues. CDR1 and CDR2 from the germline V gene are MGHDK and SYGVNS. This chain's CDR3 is CASRGPGQGPTNEKLFF. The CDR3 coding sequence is TGTGCCAGCAGGGGACCGGGACAGGGTCCCACTAATGAAAAACTGTTTTTT.

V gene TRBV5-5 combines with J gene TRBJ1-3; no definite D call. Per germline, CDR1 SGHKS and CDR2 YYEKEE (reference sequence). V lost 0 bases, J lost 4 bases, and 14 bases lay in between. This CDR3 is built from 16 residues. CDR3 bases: TGTGCCAGCAGCTTGGGAACGGGGTTGGCGGGAAACACCATATATTTT. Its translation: CASSLGTGLAGNTIYF.

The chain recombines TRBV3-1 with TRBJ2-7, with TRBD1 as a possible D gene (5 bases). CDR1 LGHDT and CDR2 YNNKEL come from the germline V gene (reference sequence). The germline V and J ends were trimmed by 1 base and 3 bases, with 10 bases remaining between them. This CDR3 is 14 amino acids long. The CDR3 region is CASSQGLQVYEQYF. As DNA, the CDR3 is TGTGCCAGCAGCCAAGGATTACAGGTCTACGAGCAGTACTTC.

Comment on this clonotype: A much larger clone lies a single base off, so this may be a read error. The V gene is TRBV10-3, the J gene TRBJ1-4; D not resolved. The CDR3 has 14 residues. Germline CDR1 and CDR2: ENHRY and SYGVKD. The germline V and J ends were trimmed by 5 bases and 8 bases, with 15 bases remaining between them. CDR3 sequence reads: CAISYGGGEEKLFF. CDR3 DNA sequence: TGTGCCATCAGTTACGGTGGAGGTGAAGAAAAACTGTTTTTT.

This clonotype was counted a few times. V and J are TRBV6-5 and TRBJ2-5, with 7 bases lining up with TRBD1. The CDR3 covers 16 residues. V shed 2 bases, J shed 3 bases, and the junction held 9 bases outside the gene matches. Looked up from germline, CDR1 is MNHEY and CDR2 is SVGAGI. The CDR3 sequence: CASSYKTGMGEETQYF. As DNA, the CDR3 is TGTGCCAGCAGTTACAAGACAGGGATGGGAGAAGAGACCCAGTACTTC.

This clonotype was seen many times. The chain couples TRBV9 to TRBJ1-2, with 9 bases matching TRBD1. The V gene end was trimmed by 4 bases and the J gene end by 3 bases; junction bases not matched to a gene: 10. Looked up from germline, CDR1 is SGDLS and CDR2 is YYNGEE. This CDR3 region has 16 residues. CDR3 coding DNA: TGTGCCAGCAGCACAGGAGGGGACAGGGAAGACTATGGCTACACCTTC. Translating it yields CASSTGGDREDYGYTF.

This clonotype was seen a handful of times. This chain's CDR3 is CASSYSGLAHEQYF. The DNA for the CDR3 is TGTGCCAGCAGTTACTCGGGACTAGCGCACGAGCAGTACTTC. The rearrangement joins TRBV6-5 to TRBJ2-7; 10 bases fit TRBD2. Unmatched junction bases numbered 1, after V lost 0 bases and J lost 5 bases. Germline loops: CDR1 MNHEY, CDR2 SVGAGI. The CDR3 totals 14 residues.

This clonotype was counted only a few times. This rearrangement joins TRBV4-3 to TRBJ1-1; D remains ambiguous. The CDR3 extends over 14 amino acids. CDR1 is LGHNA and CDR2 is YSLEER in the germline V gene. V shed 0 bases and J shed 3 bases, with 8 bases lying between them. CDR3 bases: TGCGCCAGCAGCCAAGACCCCTTTGACACTGAAGCTTTCTTT. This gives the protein CASSQDPFDTEAFF.

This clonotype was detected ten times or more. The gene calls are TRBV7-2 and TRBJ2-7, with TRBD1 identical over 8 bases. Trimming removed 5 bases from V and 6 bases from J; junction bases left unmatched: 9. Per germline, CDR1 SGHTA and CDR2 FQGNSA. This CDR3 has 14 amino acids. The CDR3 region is CASSPGTGWVEQYF. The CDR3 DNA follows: TGTGCCAGCAGCCCCGGGACAGGCTGGGTCGAGCAGTACTTC.

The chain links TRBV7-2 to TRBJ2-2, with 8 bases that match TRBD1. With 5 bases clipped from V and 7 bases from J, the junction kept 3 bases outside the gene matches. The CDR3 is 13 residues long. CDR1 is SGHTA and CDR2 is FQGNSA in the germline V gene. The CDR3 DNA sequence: TGTGCCAGCAGCGAAACAGGGGGCGGGGAGCTGTTTTTT. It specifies CASSETGGGELFF.

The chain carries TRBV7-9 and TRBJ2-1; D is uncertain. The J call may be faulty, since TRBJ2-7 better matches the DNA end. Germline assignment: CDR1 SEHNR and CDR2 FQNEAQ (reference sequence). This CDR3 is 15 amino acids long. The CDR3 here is CASSSRPAGNNEQYV. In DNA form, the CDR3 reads TGTGCCAGCAGCTCTCGACCGGCAGGCAACAATGAGCAGTACGTC.

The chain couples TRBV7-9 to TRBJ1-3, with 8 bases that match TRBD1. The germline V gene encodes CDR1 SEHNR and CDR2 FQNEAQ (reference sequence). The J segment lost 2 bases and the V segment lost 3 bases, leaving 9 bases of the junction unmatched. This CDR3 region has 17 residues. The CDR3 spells CASSFGQGLSTGNTIYF. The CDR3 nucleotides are TGTGCCAGCAGCTTCGGACAGGGATTGTCGACTGGAAACACCATATATTTT.

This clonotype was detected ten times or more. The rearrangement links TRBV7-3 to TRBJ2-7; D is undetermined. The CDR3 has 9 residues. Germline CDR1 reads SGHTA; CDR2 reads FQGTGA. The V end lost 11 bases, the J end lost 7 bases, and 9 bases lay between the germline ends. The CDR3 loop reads CAGGGEQYF. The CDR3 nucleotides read TGTGCCGGCGGTGGGGAGCAGTACTTC. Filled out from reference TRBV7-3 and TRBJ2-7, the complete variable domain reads GAGVSQTPSNKVTEKGKYVELRCDPISGHTALYWYRQSLGQGPEFLIYFQGTGAADDSGLPNDRFFAVRPEGSVSTLKIQRTERGDSAVYLCAGGGEQYFGPGTRLTVT.